The clone carrying this T cell receptor beta chain was detected many times. Its antigen is as yet unknown. CD8+CD57+ cell expansion, shown by flow cytometry, had occurred in the patients selected for sequencing. These data are taken from a study of CD8+CD57+ T cells in acquired aplastic anemia. CDR1 and CDR2 (germline): LNHDA, SQIVND (reference sequence). The CDR3 spans 11 residues. The germline V and J ends were trimmed by 5 bases and 4 bases, with 6 bases remaining between them. Study conclusions and caveats: Found in both controls and patients were some 31 CD8+ CDR3 sequences.

CDR3 and TCR beta VDJ profiling relied on genomic DNA as the template. TCRdb itself ran the reads through MiXCR, one entry per CDR3 protein. The table lists 150,000 to 200,000 distinct CDR3 sequences, around half of them singletons. This rearrangement joins TRBV19 to TRBJ2-7; D gene uncertain. The sequenced material came from sorted CD4+, CD8+, or CD8+CD57+ T cells (not recorded which) from PBMCs. The sequence was collected from a human donor with aplastic anemia. The CDR3 sequence: CASSDTYEQYF. As DNA, the CDR3 is TGTGCCAGTAGTGATACATACGAGCAGTACTTC.